Shown below are 19 T cell receptor beta chains from a single sample sequenced in a study of OX40 agonist ivuxolimab in advanced cancers. The table came from immunoSEQ multiplex PCR; TCRdb's copy has only in-frame clones and leaves some out. This table holds about 82,000 clones, 80% to 90% found once. The source material was CD4+ or CD8+ T cells sorted from blood, sampled in a trial of the OX40 agonist ivuxolimab. These receptors were collected from an adult with an advanced solid tumor such as melanoma, head and neck, liver or kidney cancer.

This chain joins TRBV7-3 and TRBJ2-1, with 13 nucleotides matching TRBD2. J gave up 9 bases and V 4 bases, and 6 bases lay outside the gene matches. Per germline, CDR1 SGHTA and CDR2 FQGTGA. The CDR3 length is 15 residues. The CDR3 spells CASSSGLAGVSEQFF. The CDR3 coding sequence is TGTGCCAGCAGCTCCGGACTAGCGGGAGTTAGTGAGCAGTTCTTC.

This chain uses TRBV5-4 with TRBJ2-1; 12 bases are a match to TRBD1. The CDR3 runs 15 residues. V was pared by 3 bases and J by 7 bases, with 5 bases of the junction left unmatched. Germline V gene sequence: CDR1 SGHNT, CDR2 YYREEE (reference sequence). CDR3 sequence (DNA): TGTGCCAGCAGCTCCGGGACAGGGGGCTATAATGAGCAGTTCTTC. Its translation is CASSSGTGGYNEQFF.

The rearrangement joins TRBV6-1 to TRBJ2-5; perhaps TRBD2 as D (6 bases). The germline CDR1 and CDR2 sequences are MNHNS and SASEGT. The V end was cut by 8 bases, the J end by 4 bases, with 14 bases between. This CDR3 comprises 13 residues. CDR3 DNA: TGTGCCAGCGCAGGAGGGAGGCGAGAGACCCAGTACTTC. Translating gives CASAGGRRETQYF.

The chain uses TRBV5-4 and TRBJ2-1, with D perhaps matching TRBD2 (6 bases). The CDR3 sequence is 14 residues long. In germline, CDR1 is SGHNT, CDR2 YYREEE (reference sequence). Deletions cut 1 base from V and 9 bases from J, with 14 bases between. The CDR3 DNA is TGTGCCAGCAGCTTGTTAACGGGAGCTGGTGAGCAGTTCTTC. Translation gives CASSLLTGAGEQFF.

The CDR3 region has the DNA TGTGCCAGCAGCCCGGGTAGGGGGAGCTATGGCTACACCTTC. Its translation: CASSPGRGSYGYTF. The chain uses TRBV5-6 and TRBJ1-2; D is perhaps TRBD1 (6 bases). There are 14 residues in the CDR3. Germline-derived CDR1 and CDR2 are SGHDT and YYEEEE. V was cut by 4 bases and J by 4 bases, with 14 bases left in between.

In the case of this clone: The same CDR3 also results from other DNA sequences found in this sample. This chain joins TRBV28 and TRBJ2-5, with a weak D call TRBD2 (6 bases). Germline lookup yields CDR1 MDHEN and CDR2 SYDVKM. This CDR3 comprises 14 residues. Deletions cut 2 bases from V and 2 bases from J, with 9 bases between. In nucleotides, the CDR3 is TGTGCCAGCAGTTTAGGCGGGGTTCAAGAGACCCAGTACTTC. Translation gives CASSLGGVQETQYF.

The chain has TRBV6-5 and TRBJ1-3, with no clear D. The CDR3 is 13 residues long. The germline V gene has CDR1 MNHEY and CDR2 SVGAGI. V was trimmed by 4 bases and J by 5 bases, leaving 9 bases between them. CDR3 nucleotides: TGTGCCAGCAGTTCTAGGAGCCGAAACACCATATATTTT. The encoded protein is CASSSRSRNTIYF.

The CDR3, as DNA: TGTGCCAGTGGGATGGGCCAAGACGACGAAAAACTGTTTTTT. Its translation: CASGMGQDDEKLFF. The chain is built from TRBV6-1 and TRBJ1-4, with unresolved D. The CDR3 is 14 amino acids. Germline-derived CDR1 and CDR2 are MNHNS and SASEGT. The germline V and J ends were trimmed by 9 bases and 8 bases, with 19 bases remaining between them.

This clone is a singleton in its sample. V usage is TRBV29-1 and J usage is TRBJ2-7; 8 bases map to TRBD1. J was trimmed by 7 bases and V by 0 bases; bases with no gene match: 11. The CDR3 sequence is 15 residues long. Germline assignment: CDR1 SQVTM and CDR2 ANQGSEA. The CDR3 region is CSVEDEDRAFGEQYF. The CDR3 DNA is TGCAGCGTTGAAGATGAGGACAGGGCTTTTGGTGAGCAGTACTTC.

The V gene is TRBV30, the J gene TRBJ2-7; the D gene could be TRBD1 or TRBD2 (5 bases each). This CDR3 contains 13 residues. The germline V gene has CDR1 GTSNPN and CDR2 SVGIG (reference sequence). Trimming removed 5 bases from V and 12 bases from J, with 23 bases in between. CDR3 nucleotides: TGTGCCTGGGGGGGAGCCAGGGAAAGGAATCGGTACTTC. The encoded protein is CAWGGARERNRYF.

The genes are TRBV28 and TRBJ2-3, with 9 positions matching TRBD2. The CDR3 is 16 amino acids. Unmatched junction bases numbered 8, after V lost 6 bases and J lost 1 base. CDR1 and CDR2 from the germline V gene are MDHEN and SYDVKM. For the CDR3, the DNA is TGTGCCAGCAGCCCGGCAAGCGGGAGGCGCACAGATACGCAGTATTTT. Protein product: CASSPASGRRTDTQYF.

The chain employs TRBV11-2 and TRBJ2-1; 7 bases are a match to TRBD2. Germline CDR1 is SGHAT and CDR2 is FQNNGV. The CDR3 totals 18 residues. The junction had 21 bases not matched to a gene; V was cut back by 4 bases and J by 9 bases. CDR3 bases: TGTGCCAGCAGCTCACTTAAGTATGTGGGAGGGGACGGAGGTGAGCAGTTCTTC. It is translated as CASSSLKYVGGDGGEQFF.

The V and J genes are TRBV10-2 and TRBJ1-5; TRBD1 agrees at 9 bases. Germline V gene data show CDR1 as WSHSY and CDR2 as SAAADI. This CDR3 is built from 16 residues. Trimming removed 6 bases from V and 2 bases from J; junction bases left unmatched: 8. The CDR3 protein is CASSGGTGRRNQPQHF. CDR3 nucleotides: TGCGCCAGCAGCGGAGGGACAGGGCGTCGCAATCAGCCCCAGCATTTT.

The chain couples TRBV7-2 to TRBJ1-2; D is unclear. Germline V gives CDR1 SGHTA, CDR2 FQGNSA. The germline V and J ends were trimmed by 5 bases and 0 bases, with 10 bases remaining between them. The CDR3 is made up of 14 amino acids. CDR3 nucleotides: TGTGCCAGCAGCACCAGGACGGCTAACTATGGCTACACCTTC. This gives the protein CASSTRTANYGYTF. The whole variable domain, filled in from reference TRBV7-2 and TRBJ1-2, reads GAGVSQSPSNKVTEKGKDVELRCDPISGHTALYWYRQSLGQGLEFLIYFQGNSAPDKSGLPSDRFSAERTGGSVSTLTIQRTQQEDSAVYLCASSTRTANYGYTFGSGTRLTVV.

This clone has only one observation. A read error may account for a junction end that differs from germline. This chain uses TRBV7-7 with TRBJ2-2; 7 nucleotides match TRBD2. This CDR3 comprises 15 residues. Per the germline V gene, CDR1 is SSHAT and CDR2 is FNYEAQ (reference sequence). The CDR3: CASSLGREFTGELFF. CDR3 coding DNA: TGTGCTAGCAGCTTGGGGAGGGAGTTCACCGGGGAGCTGTTTTTT.

The V call is TRBV9, the J call TRBJ1-5; D remains ambiguous. The V and J ends lost 3 bases and 10 bases respectively, with 14 bases between them. CDR1 is SGDLS, CDR2 YYNGEE, per germline. This CDR3 is 13 amino acids long. The CDR3 region has the DNA TGTGCCAGCAGCGCTTCCCCTATCTATCCCCAGCATTTT. It codes for CASSASPIYPQHF.

The chain has TRBV28 and TRBJ2-7; 9 bases are a match to TRBD2. Germline V gene lookup returns CDR1 MDHEN and CDR2 SYDVKM. With V trimmed by 8 bases and J by 5 bases, 7 bases remained unmatched. The CDR3 totals 13 residues. For the CDR3, the DNA is TGTGCCAGCCTTAGCGGGAGTAGGAACGAGCAGTACTTC. This codes for CASLSGSRNEQYF.

The chain is built from TRBV5-1 and TRBJ2-3; tentatively, D is TRBD1 or TRBD2 (5 bases each). The V gene lost 2 bases and the J gene lost 2 bases, with 12 bases spanning the gap. Looked up from germline, CDR1 is SGHRS and CDR2 is YFSETQ. There are 15 residues in the CDR3. The chain's CDR3 is CASSFLGRDTDTQYF. The CDR3 DNA sequence: TGCGCCAGCAGCTTTCTGGGACGGGACACAGATACGCAGTATTTT.

The chain is built from TRBV12-5 and TRBJ2-3; TRBD1 agrees at 8 bases. The V segment lost 7 bases and the J segment 10 bases; nucleotides outside the gene matches: 13. The germline V gene encodes CDR1 LGHNT and CDR2 FRNRAP. The CDR3 length is 14 residues. The CDR3 loop reads CASAKSGQEEAQYF. CDR3 bases: TGTGCTAGTGCCAAATCGGGACAGGAAGAGGCGCAGTATTTT.